This T cell receptor beta chain was obtained from a study of T cells in Graves' hyperthyroidism and ophthalmopathy. Study-wide results and limits: Blood also contained most expanded thyroid clonotypes above 0.001.

Patients were excluded because of uncontrolled infection, other autoimmune disease, pregnancy or lactation. Amplification targeted TCR beta CDR3 regions from RNA transcripts. With the HTBI primer set, the TCR CDR3 went through a first round of RT-PCR. A single record per CDR3 protein comes from TCRdb applying MiXCR to the multiplex PCR reads. The sample yields about 620,000 distinct CDR3 sequences, 15% to 20% seen once. Germline V gene data show CDR1 as SQVTM and CDR2 as ANQGSEA. Trimming shortened V by 2 bases and J by 2 bases, and 7 bases separated the two germline ends. The CDR3 length is 13 residues. On this clonotype: The antigen is unknown.

This receptor was identified in a young woman with Graves' hyperthyroidism. The rearrangement links TRBV29-1 to TRBJ1-3; D is ambiguous. Sequenced material: blood. The CDR3: CSVESGPGNTIYF. The CDR3 region has the DNA TGCAGCGTTGAATCTGGCCCTGGAAACACCATATATTTT. The whole variable domain, remainder taken from reference TRBV29-1 and TRBJ1-3, is SAVISQKPSRDICQRGTSLTIQCQVDSQVTMMFWYRQQPGQSLTLIATANQGSEATYESGFVIDKFPISRPNLTFSTLTVSNMSPEDSSIYLCSVESGPGNTIYFGEGSWLTVV.